This entry concerns a single T cell receptor (beta chain). What it recognizes is unknown. The data stem from a study of T cell responses to AZD1222 COVID-19 vaccine. About the study: Some second doses came at about 4 weeks and others at about 12 weeks; these were pooled. Findings of the study overall: Vaccination with two AZD1222 doses was followed by a rise in Spike-specific TCR breadth and depth. White British donors predominated, females outnumbered males, and clonal diversity was possibly underestimated.

The V end lost 0 bases, the J end lost 3 bases, and 6 bases lay between the germline ends. The CDR3 loop spans 13 amino acids. CDR1 SGHDN and CDR2 FVKESK come from the germline V gene. The protocol was immunoSEQ multiplex PCR, while the TCRdb copy is restricted to in-frame clones and leaves out a portion. The sample lists roughly 100,000 clones; 82% were seen once. This clonotype was obtained from an adult in good health. This chain joins TRBV14 and TRBJ2-7; D not resolved. Sample: peripheral blood, taken on day 0 of AZD1222 vaccination. CDR3 in DNA: TGTGCCAGCAGCCAAGAACGGCTCTACGAGCAGTACTTC. Its protein product is CASSQERLYEQYF.